Listed below are T cell receptor beta chains from one sample, sequenced in a study of early T cells in non-severe SARS-CoV-2 infection. A single record per CDR3 protein comes from TCRdb applying MiXCR to the 5' RACE reads. The sample lists about 35,000 distinct CDR3 sequences; approximately 6% were seen once. This material consisted of whole blood, taken at baseline. These receptors were taken from an adult who was a healthcare worker with PCR-confirmed SARS-CoV-2 infection or an uninfected control (not recorded which). The CDR3 runs from the conserved cysteine through the conserved F or W. The D gene is left open where the match is weak. Only part of the rows carry a size: once, few, many, or a class if the clone is expanded.

CDR3aa: CASSLEDRGRQGETF; CDR3nt: TGCGCCAGCAGCTTGGAGGACAGGGGGCGACAAGGGGAGACCTTC; abundance: many; d_gene: TRBD1; j_gene: TRBJ1-2; v_gene: TRBV5-1
CDR3aa: CASSYLGTSTEAFF; CDR3nt: TGTGCCAGCAGTTACCTTGGTACGAGCACTGAAGCTTTCTTT; abundance: -; d_gene: -; j_gene: TRBJ1-1; v_gene: TRBV6-5
CDR3aa: CSETQGIADTQYF; CDR3nt: TGCAGCGAAACTCAGGGGATCGCAGATACGCAGTATTTT; abundance: many; d_gene: -; j_gene: TRBJ2-3; v_gene: TRBV29-1
CDR3aa: CASSPPGPPGPGGDTQYF; CDR3nt: TGTGCCAGCAGTCCTCCGGGACCCCCCGGCCCTGGAGGAGATACGCAGTATTTT; abundance: many; d_gene: -; j_gene: TRBJ2-3; v_gene: TRBV6-2/TRBV6-3
CDR3aa: CSATGTSGRGDEQYF; CDR3nt: TGCAGTGCTACCGGGACTAGCGGGAGGGGCGACGAGCAGTACTTC; abundance: many; d_gene: TRBD2; j_gene: TRBJ2-7; v_gene: TRBV20-1
CDR3aa: CASSPPVVGGRNTEAFF; CDR3nt: TGTGCCAGCAGTCCCCCCGTTGTCGGGGGCAGAAACACTGAAGCTTTCTTT; abundance: many; d_gene: -; j_gene: TRBJ1-1; v_gene: TRBV6-5
CDR3aa: CASFGQGNTEAFF; CDR3nt: TGCGCCAGCTTCGGACAGGGGAACACTGAAGCTTTCTTT; abundance: many; d_gene: TRBD1; j_gene: TRBJ1-1; v_gene: TRBV10-2
CDR3aa: CSAQVADGPREAFF; CDR3nt: TGCAGCGCCCAAGTGGCAGATGGGCCCAGAGAAGCTTTCTTT; abundance: many; d_gene: -; j_gene: TRBJ1-1; v_gene: TRBV29-1
CDR3aa: CASRTGQGNNEKLFF; CDR3nt: TGCGCCAGCCGTACCGGACAGGGAAATAATGAAAAACTGTTTTTT; abundance: many; d_gene: TRBD1; j_gene: TRBJ1-4; v_gene: TRBV5-1
CDR3aa: CASSPGVSSSPLHF; CDR3nt: TGTGCCAGCAGTCCGGGGGTGTCGAGCTCACCCCTCCACTTT; abundance: many; d_gene: -; j_gene: TRBJ1-6; v_gene: TRBV28
CDR3aa: CASSFGGSLSYEQYF; CDR3nt: TGTGCCAGCAGTTTTGGGGGGTCCCTCTCCTACGAGCAGTACTTC; abundance: many; d_gene: -; j_gene: TRBJ2-7; v_gene: TRBV27
CDR3aa: CASVRGHSEAFF; CDR3nt: TGTGCCAGCGTCAGGGGGCACAGTGAAGCTTTCTTT; abundance: many; d_gene: TRBD1; j_gene: TRBJ1-1; v_gene: TRBV7-2
CDR3aa: CASSLVGQANYGYTF; CDR3nt: TGTGCCAGCAGCTTAGTAGGCCAAGCAAACTATGGCTACACCTTC; abundance: -; d_gene: -; j_gene: TRBJ1-2; v_gene: TRBV7-2
CDR3aa: CASSGQGGNEQFF; CDR3nt: TGTGCCAGCAGTGGACAAGGGGGCAATGAGCAGTTCTTC; abundance: many; d_gene: -; j_gene: TRBJ2-1; v_gene: TRBV25-1
CDR3aa: CASSWTGPNTEAFF; CDR3nt: TGTGCCAGTTCTTGGACAGGGCCGAACACTGAAGCTTTCTTT; abundance: many; d_gene: TRBD1; j_gene: TRBJ1-1; v_gene: TRBV6-1
CDR3aa: CASSFGWRELFF; CDR3nt: TGTGCCAGCAGTTTCGGGTGGCGTGAACTGTTTTTT; abundance: many; d_gene: -; j_gene: TRBJ1-4; v_gene: TRBV12-3/TRBV12-4
CDR3aa: CASGLVRTARRHNEQFF; CDR3nt: TGTGCTAGTGGTTTGGTACGGACTGCCCGTCGCCACAATGAGCAGTTCTTC; abundance: -; d_gene: -; j_gene: TRBJ2-1; v_gene: TRBV12-5
CDR3aa: CASSYSMGGRTHNEQFF; CDR3nt: TGTGCCAGCAGTTACTCGATGGGGGGGCGCACCCACAATGAGCAGTTCTTC; abundance: many; d_gene: -; j_gene: TRBJ2-1; v_gene: TRBV6-5
CDR3aa: CASNPDQGALNQPQHF; CDR3nt: TGTGCCAGTAACCCAGATCAGGGGGCCCTCAATCAGCCCCAGCATTTT; abundance: many; d_gene: TRBD1; j_gene: TRBJ1-5; v_gene: TRBV19
CDR3aa: CASSWTGQETQYF; CDR3nt: TGTGCCAGCAGTTGGACAGGCCAAGAGACCCAGTACTTC; abundance: many; d_gene: TRBD1; j_gene: TRBJ2-5; v_gene: TRBV12-3/TRBV12-4